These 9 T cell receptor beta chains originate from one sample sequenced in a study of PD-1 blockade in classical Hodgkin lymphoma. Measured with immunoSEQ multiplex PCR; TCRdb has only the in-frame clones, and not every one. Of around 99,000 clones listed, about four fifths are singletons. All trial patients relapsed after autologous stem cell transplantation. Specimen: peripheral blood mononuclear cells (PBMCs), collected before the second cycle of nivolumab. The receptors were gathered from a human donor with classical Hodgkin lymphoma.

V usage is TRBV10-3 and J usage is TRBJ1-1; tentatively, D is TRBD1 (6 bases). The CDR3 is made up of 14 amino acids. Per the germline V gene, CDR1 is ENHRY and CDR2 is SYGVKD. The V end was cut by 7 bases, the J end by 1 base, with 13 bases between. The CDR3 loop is CAITQGGGNTEAFF. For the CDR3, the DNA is TGTGCCATCACTCAAGGAGGGGGGAACACTGAAGCTTTCTTT.

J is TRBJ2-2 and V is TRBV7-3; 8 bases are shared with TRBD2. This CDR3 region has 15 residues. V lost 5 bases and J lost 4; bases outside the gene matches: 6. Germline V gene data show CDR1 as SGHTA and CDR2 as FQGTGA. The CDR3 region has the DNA TGTGCCAGCAGCCCCCGGGAGGGTGGCACCGGGGAGCTGTTTTTT. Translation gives CASSPREGGTGELFF. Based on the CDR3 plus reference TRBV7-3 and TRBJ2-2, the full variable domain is GAGVSQTPSNKVTEKGKYVELRCDPISGHTALYWYRQSLGQGPEFLIYFQGTGAADDSGLPNDRFFAVRPEGSVSTLKIQRTERGDSAVYLCASSPREGGTGELFFGEGSRLTVL.

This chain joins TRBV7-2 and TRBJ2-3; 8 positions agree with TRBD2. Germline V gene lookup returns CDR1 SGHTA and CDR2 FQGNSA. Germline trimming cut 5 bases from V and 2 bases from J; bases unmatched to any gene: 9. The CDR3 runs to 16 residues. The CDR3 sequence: CASSHLSGGFTDTQYF. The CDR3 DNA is TGTGCCAGCAGCCACCTAAGCGGGGGCTTCACAGATACGCAGTATTTT.

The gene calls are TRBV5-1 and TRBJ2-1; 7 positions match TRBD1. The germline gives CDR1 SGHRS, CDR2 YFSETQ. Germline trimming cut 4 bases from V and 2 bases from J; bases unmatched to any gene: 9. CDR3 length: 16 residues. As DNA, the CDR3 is TGCGCCAGCAGCCCGGACGCAGGGGGTCCCTACAATGAGCAGTTCTTC. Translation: CASSPDAGGPYNEQFF.

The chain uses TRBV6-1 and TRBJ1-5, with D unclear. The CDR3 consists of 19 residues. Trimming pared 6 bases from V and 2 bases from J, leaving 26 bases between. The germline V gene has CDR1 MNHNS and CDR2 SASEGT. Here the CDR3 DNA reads TGTGCCAGCAGAGAACAAACGACGGACGCGGGTGTCGGCAATCAGCCCCAGCATTTT. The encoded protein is CASREQTTDAGVGNQPQHF.

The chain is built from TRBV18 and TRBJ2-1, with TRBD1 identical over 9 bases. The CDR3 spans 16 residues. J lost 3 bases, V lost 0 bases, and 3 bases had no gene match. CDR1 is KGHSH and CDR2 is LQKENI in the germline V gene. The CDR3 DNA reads TGTGCCAGCTCACCACCGTCGACAGGGGGCTACAATGAGCAGTTCTTC. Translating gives CASSPPSTGGYNEQFF.

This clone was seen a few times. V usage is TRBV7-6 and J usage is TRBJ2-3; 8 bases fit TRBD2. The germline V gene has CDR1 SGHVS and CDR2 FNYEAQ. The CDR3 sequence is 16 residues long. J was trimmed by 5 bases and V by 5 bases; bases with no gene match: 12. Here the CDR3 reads CASSPRVAGIGDTQYF. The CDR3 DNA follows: TGTGCCAGCAGCCCCCGGGTAGCGGGAATCGGAGATACGCAGTATTTT.

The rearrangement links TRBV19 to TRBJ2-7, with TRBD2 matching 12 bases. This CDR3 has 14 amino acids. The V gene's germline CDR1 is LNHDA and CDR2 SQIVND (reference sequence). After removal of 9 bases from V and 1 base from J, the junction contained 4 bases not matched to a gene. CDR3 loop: CASKLAGGSYEQYF. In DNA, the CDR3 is TGTGCCAGCAAACTAGCGGGAGGATCCTACGAGCAGTACTTC.

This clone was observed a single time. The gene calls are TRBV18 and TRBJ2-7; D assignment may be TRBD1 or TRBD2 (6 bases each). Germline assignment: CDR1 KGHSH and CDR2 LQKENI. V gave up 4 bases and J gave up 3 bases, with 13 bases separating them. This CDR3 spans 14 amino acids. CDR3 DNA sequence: TGTGCCAGCTCACGTCGTGGGGGGCTCTACGAGCAGTACTTC. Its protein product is CASSRRGGLYEQYF. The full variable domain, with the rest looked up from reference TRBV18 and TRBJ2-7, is NAGVMQNPRHLVRRRGQEARLRCSPMKGHSHVYWYRQLPEEGLKFMVYLQKENIIDESGMPKERFSAEFPKEGPSILRIQQVVRGDSAAYFCASSRRGGLYEQYFGPGTRLTVT.